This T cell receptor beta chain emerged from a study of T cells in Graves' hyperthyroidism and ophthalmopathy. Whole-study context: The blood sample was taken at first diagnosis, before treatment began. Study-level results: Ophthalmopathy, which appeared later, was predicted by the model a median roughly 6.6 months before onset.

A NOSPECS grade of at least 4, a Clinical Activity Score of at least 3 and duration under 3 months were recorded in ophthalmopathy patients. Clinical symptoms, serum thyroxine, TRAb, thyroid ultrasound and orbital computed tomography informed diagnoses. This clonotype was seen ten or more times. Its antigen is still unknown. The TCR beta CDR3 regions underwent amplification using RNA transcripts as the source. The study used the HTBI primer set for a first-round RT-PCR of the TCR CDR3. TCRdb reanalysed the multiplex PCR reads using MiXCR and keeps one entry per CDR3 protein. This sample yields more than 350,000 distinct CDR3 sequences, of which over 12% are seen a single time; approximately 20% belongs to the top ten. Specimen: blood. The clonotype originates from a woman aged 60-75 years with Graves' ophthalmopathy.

The CDR3 here is CASLSPEGTSGTPYEQYF. The CDR3, as DNA: TGTGCCAGTCTGAGCCCCGAAGGGACTAGCGGTACCCCCTACGAGCAGTACTTC. V gene TRBV6-1 combines with J gene TRBJ2-7, with 11 nucleotides matching TRBD2. CDR1 is MNHNS and CDR2 is SASEGT in the germline V gene. V dropped 9 bases and J dropped 2; count of bases not matched to a gene: 18. This CDR3 region has 18 residues.